This T cell receptor (beta chain) comes out of a study of blood T cell repertoires in COVID-19. Study-level information: PBMCs, B-cell-depleted T cells, or T cells were the source of the cDNA or gDNA that made up the material.

The CDR3 spans 13 residues. Trimming removed 7 bases from V and 7 bases from J; junction bases left unmatched: 7. CDR1 is LNHDA, CDR2 SQIVND, per germline (reference sequence). Sequencing used immunoSEQ multiplex PCR; TCRdb keeps in-frame clones, though not all of them. This sample has 85,000 to 100,000 clones, with 75% to 85% found just once. The material sequenced was peripheral blood. The TCR was taken from a human donor in a cohort sampled during active COVID-19. This chain joins TRBV19 and TRBJ1-2; TRBD1 aligns across 9 bases. The CDR3 DNA reads TGTGCCAGTACCCTAACAGGGGGCCTTGGCTACACCTTC. Its protein is CASTLTGGLGYTF.